One and the same sample provided the 23 T cell receptor beta chains below, sequenced in a study of tissue T cells after allogeneic stem cell transplantation (dated by TCRdb to 2021 to 2024). Library preparation was by the immunoSEQ multiplex PCR assay. In TCRdb, the immuneACCESS table is reduced to in-frame sequences with V and J assigned. These tables do not hold every clone; where another copy was compared, an unresolved V gene accounts for under half, and the others remain unexplained. The sample table shows 4,600 or so clones, and around 49% are seen once. About 19% of the sample is held by the ten biggest clonotypes. In light of the paper, this sample's time point label describes: mouse harvest day 14 after allogeneic transplant. Each mouse graft, delivered by tail vein injection, combined 10^6 splenic CD5+ T cells with 10^7 T-cell-depleted bone marrow cells. The specimen was lymph node tissue. These receptor sequences come from a female BALB/c mouse given C57BL/6 T cells with graft-versus-host disease after an allogeneic hematopoietic cell transplant.

Points on this clone: Mouse germline and gene names are used. The sequence runs out 1 residue before the end of the CDR3; the remainder is reconstructed from the germline J gene. The chain uses TRBV16 and TRBJ1-1; D remains ambiguous. The CDR3 length is 13 residues. Trimming removed 4 bases at V and 1 base at J, with 7 bases between. CDR1 SGHSA and CDR2 FRNQAP come from the germline V gene. Here the CDR3 reads CASSSSVNTEVFF. The CDR3 DNA, read in part, is TGTGCAAGCAGCTCTTCAGTAAACACAGAAGTCTTC.

On this clone: Gene names follow the mouse nomenclature. The CDR3 goes on 1 residue after the read ends, and that part is filled in from the germline J gene. The chain couples TRBV3 to TRBJ2-3, with 7 bases fitting TRBD1. The CDR3 covers 15 residues. Germline-derived CDR1 and CDR2 are SNHLY and FYNGKV (reference sequence). The J segment lost 1 base and the V segment lost 5 bases, leaving 6 bases of the junction unmatched. The CDR3 protein is CASSLQGKGAETLYF. CDR3 DNA (partial): TGTGCCAGCAGCCTACAGGGGAAAGGTGCAGAAACGCTGTAT.

As for this clone: The germline and genes are mouse ones. The read terminates 1 residue ahead of where the CDR3 ends, so the germline J gene completes it. The chain is built from TRBV2 and TRBJ1-2, with 8 positions matching TRBD1. The V gene's germline CDR1 is LGHNA and CDR2 YSYQKL. Losses at the gene ends were 4 bases for V and 0 bases for J; bases not matched to a gene: 1. This CDR3 has 14 residues. The CDR3 bases that were read are TGTGCCAGCAGCCTACAGGGGGCAAACTCCGACTACACC. As protein: CASSLQGANSDYT. The whole CDR3 sequence reads CASSLQGANSDYTF.

As regards this clone: The genes and germline here are from mouse. The read comes to an end 1 residue before the CDR3 does, leaving the germline J gene to fill in the end. The chain employs TRBV12-2 and TRBJ2-3; 7 bases fit TRBD2. The CDR3 loop spans 15 amino acids. V lost 0 bases to trimming and J lost 2 bases; unmatched junction nucleotides: 4. The germline CDR1 and CDR2 sequences are SGHLS and HYDKME. The covered CDR3 bases are TGTGCCAGCTCTCTCGATGGGGGGATTGCAGAAACGCTGTAT. Residues: CASSLDGGIAETLY. The CDR3 as a whole reads CASSLDGGIAETLYF.

This clone is judged medium-sized. Gene and germline names: mouse. With the read ending 1 residue before the CDR3 end, the germline J gene is used to fill in that end. The V call is TRBV12-1, the J call TRBJ2-7; 13 bases agree with TRBD2. The germline V gene encodes CDR1 SGHSN and CDR2 HYEKVE. The CDR3 is made up of 14 amino acids. After removal of 0 bases from V and 6 bases from J, the junction contained 1 base not matched to a gene. CDR3 region: CASSLGLGGLEQYF. The DNA read from the CDR3 is TGTGCCAGCTCTCTCGGACTGGGGGGGCTTGAACAGTAC.

Worth noting for this clone: Genes and germline are mouse. The CDR3 end is not reached by the read, which stops 1 residue before it; the germline J gene fills it in. J is TRBJ2-7 and V is TRBV15; D possibly matches TRBD1 or TRBD2 (6 bases each). Per germline, CDR1 SGHND and CDR2 FRSKSL. V was pared by 1 base and J by 6 bases, with 10 bases between. The CDR3 length is 13 residues. The CDR3 spells CASSLGGRAEQYF. CDR3 DNA (partial): TGTGCCAGCAGTTTAGGGGGGCGCGCTGAACAGTAC.

Concerning this clone: The listed genes are named as in mouse. The read ends 1 residue shy of where the CDR3 ends; the end is completed using the germline J gene. The rearrangement joins TRBV23 to TRBJ1-1; the table's D gene call, TRBD1, was not cross checked with the DNA. CDR3 length: 14 residues. Germline-derived CDR1 and CDR2 are KGHTA and FQNQQP. The sequenced part of the CDR3 DNA is TGCTCCAGCAGTGACAGGGGGCCAAACACAGAAGTCTTC. This sequence encodes CSSSDRGPNTEVF. The complete CDR3 sequence is CSSSDRGPNTEVFF. Combining the CDR3 with reference TRBV23 and TRBJ1-1 gives the whole variable domain DAAVTQKPRYLIKMKGQEAEMKCIPEKGHTAVFWYQQKQSKELKFLIYFQNQQPLDQIDMVKERFSAVCPSSSLCSLGIRTCEAEDSALYLCSSSDRGPNTEVFFGKGTRLTVV.

In the case of this clone: Here the gene names and germline are mouse. The read is 1 residue too short to cover the CDR3 end, so that end is filled in from the germline J gene. The rearrangement joins TRBV3 to TRBJ2-2, with a tentative D call TRBD1 (6 bases). V was cut by 5 bases and J by 4 bases, with 11 bases left in between. The CDR3 spans 14 residues. CDR1 is SNHLY, CDR2 FYNGKV, per germline (reference sequence). Partial CDR3 DNA: TGTGCCAGCAGCGCACAGGGAAGCACCGGGCAGCTCTAC. This translates into CASSAQGSTGQLY. The CDR3 reads in full as CASSAQGSTGQLYF.

Comments on this clone: Gene names and germline match the mouse. Read sequence stops 1 residue before the CDR3 end, and the germline J gene provides the missing end. This chain links TRBV13-3 with TRBJ2-4; 13 positions agree with TRBD2. Per germline, CDR1 NNHDY and CDR2 SYVADS. The length of the CDR3 is 16 residues. V gave up 5 bases and J gave up 3 bases; unmatched junction bases: 6. CDR3 protein: CASSPGLGGRQNTLYF. Partial CDR3 DNA: TGTGCCAGCAGCCCCGGACTGGGGGGGCGCCAAAACACCTTGTAC. The full variable domain, its missing parts supplied by reference TRBV13-3 and TRBJ2-4, is EAAVTQSPRSKVAVTGGKVTLSCHQTNNHDYMYWYRQDTGHGLRLIHYSYVADSTEKGDIPDGYKASRPSQENFSLILELASLSQTAVYFCASSPGLGGRQNTLYFGAGTRLSVL.

About this clone itself: The gene names given are mouse names. The read is 1 residue too short to cover the CDR3 end, so that end is filled in from the germline J gene. The chain combines TRBV13-1 with TRBJ2-4; D perhaps matches TRBD1 (6 bases). Trimming took off 2 bases at V and 1 base at J, with 8 bases between the two ends. The V gene's germline CDR1 is NSHNY and CDR2 SYGAGN. This CDR3 has 14 amino acids. CDR3 protein: CASSEHRGQNTLYF. Partial CDR3 DNA: TGTGCCAGCAGTGAACACAGGGGTCAAAACACCTTGTAC.

Concerning this clone: Gene names and germline match the mouse. Read coverage stops 1 residue before the CDR3 terminus; the germline J gene supplies the remainder. The V gene is TRBV3, the J gene TRBJ1-1; TRBD1 might be the D (5 bases). V lost 5 bases to trimming and J lost 1 base, with 11 bases between them. CDR1 is SNHLY and CDR2 is FYNGKV in the germline V gene (reference sequence). CDR3 length equals 14 residues. CDR3 DNA (partial): TGTGCCAGCAGCCCCCGGGACCTAAACACAGAAGTCTTC. Translation: CASSPRDLNTEVF. In full, the CDR3 is CASSPRDLNTEVFF.

By proportion, this clone is medium-sized. Gene names denote mouse genes. This CDR3 reads CASSQDSAGNTEVFF. The sequenced CDR3 bases are TGTGCCAGCAGCCAAGATAGCGCAGGGAACACAGAAGTCTTC. This chain connects TRBV5 to TRBJ1-1; D is unclear. The read ends 1 residue shy of where the CDR3 ends; the end is completed using the germline J gene. Trimming pared 0 bases from V and 1 base from J, leaving 9 bases between. Germline V CDR1 and CDR2: LGHNA, YNLKQL (reference sequence). The CDR3 is 15 residues long.

On this clone: The gene names given are mouse names. The read halts 1 residue ahead of the CDR3 end, with the missing end drawn from the germline J gene. V gene TRBV13-2 combines with J gene TRBJ2-1, with 8 bases aligning to TRBD2. Germline V gene lookup returns CDR1 NNHNN and CDR2 SYGAGS (reference sequence). Trimming removed 2 bases from V and 0 bases from J; junction bases left unmatched: 1. CDR3 length equals 15 residues. The CDR3 loop reads CASGELGGNYAEQFF. The DNA read from the CDR3 is TGTGCCAGCGGTGAGCTGGGGGGTAACTATGCTGAGCAGTTC.

For this clone: All gene names here are mouse names. The CDR3 end is not reached by the read, which stops 1 residue before it; the germline J gene fills it in. The chain employs TRBV31 and TRBJ2-2; D may correspond to TRBD1 or TRBD2 (5 bases each). The CDR3 has 14 residues. V lost 1 base to trimming and J lost 2 bases, with 8 bases between them. CDR1 is GKSSPN, CDR2 SITVG, per germline. The CDR3 protein is CAWSPGVNTGQLYF. CDR3 DNA, as far as it was read: TGTGCCTGGAGTCCGGGGGTTAACACCGGGCAGCTCTAC. The complete variable domain, with remaining parts taken from reference TRBV31 and TRBJ2-2, reads AQTIHQWPVAEIKAVGSPLSLGCTIKGKSSPNLYWYWQATGGTLQQLFYSITVGQVESVVQLNLSASRPKDDQFILSTEKLLLSHSGFYLCAWSPGVNTGQLYFGEGSKLTVL.

To note about this clone: The gene names given are mouse names. The read gets to within 1 residue of the CDR3 end, and the germline J gene fills in the rest. The chain joins TRBV26 to TRBJ2-1; D may be TRBD1 (5 bases). V lost 4 bases and J 6 bases, leaving 7 bases between the germline ends. The CDR3 runs to 12 residues. Germline V lookup: CDR1 KGHPV, CDR2 FQNQEV (reference sequence). CDR3 protein: CASSPTGAEQFF. CDR3 DNA (partial): TGTGCCAGCAGTCCCACAGGTGCTGAGCAGTTC.

Of note for this clone: Gene names denote mouse genes. The read halts 1 residue ahead of the CDR3 end, with the missing end drawn from the germline J gene. This chain joins TRBV13-3 and TRBJ2-4, with TRBD1 identical over 10 bases. The CDR3 is 13 residues long. V gave up 0 bases and J gave up 8 bases; unmatched junction bases: 0. Per germline, CDR1 NNHDY and CDR2 SYVADS. The CDR3 sequence: CASSDGTGGTLYF. The sequenced part of the CDR3 DNA is TGTGCCAGCAGTGATGGGACAGGGGGCACCTTGTAC.

To note about this clone: Each gene name is a mouse one. The read finishes 1 residue shy of the CDR3 end, and the germline J gene is used to complete it. The genes are TRBV13-3 and TRBJ2-5; no firm D call. Germline-derived CDR1 and CDR2 are NNHDY and SYVADS. Trimming stripped 0 bases from V and 4 bases from J, with 6 bases between. This CDR3 contains 13 residues. The covered CDR3 bases are TGTGCCAGCAGTGATGTGGCAGAAGACACCCAGTAC. This codes for CASSDVAEDTQY. The entire CDR3 is CASSDVAEDTQYF. Together with reference TRBV13-3 and TRBJ2-5, the CDR3 gives the full variable domain: EAAVTQSPRSKVAVTGGKVTLSCHQTNNHDYMYWYRQDTGHGLRLIHYSYVADSTEKGDIPDGYKASRPSQENFSLILELASLSQTAVYFCASSDVAEDTQYFGPGTRLLVL.

In this sample, this clone turned up a few times. Genes here carry mouse names. The read is 1 residue too short to cover the CDR3 end, so that end is filled in from the germline J gene. The V and J genes are TRBV26 and TRBJ2-7; 10 bases match TRBD2. The CDR3 sequence is 14 residues long. J lost 4 bases, V lost 4 bases, and 4 bases had no gene match. In germline, CDR1 is KGHPV, CDR2 FQNQEV (reference sequence). The CDR3 spells CASSPGLGAYEQYF. Partial CDR3 DNA: TGTGCCAGCAGTCCCGGACTGGGGGCGTATGAACAGTAC.

Regarding this clone: Mouse gene names apply. Read sequence stops 1 residue before the CDR3 end, and the germline J gene provides the missing end. V usage is TRBV4 and J usage is TRBJ2-4, with 8 bases fitting TRBD2. Trimming cost V 6 bases and J 5 bases; bases outside gene matches: 4. Germline assignment: CDR1 LGHDT and CDR2 YNNKQL (reference sequence). The CDR3 spans 13 residues. CDR3 sequence reads: CASRTGGPNTLYF. CDR3 DNA (partial): TGTGCCAGCAGGACGGGGGGGCCAAACACCTTGTAC.

This clone has a handful of counts. Gene and germline names: mouse. Sequencing ends 1 residue short of the CDR3 end; the germline J gene provides the rest. V gene TRBV26 combines with J gene TRBJ2-1, with unresolved D. This CDR3 has 13 residues. Deletions cut 3 bases from V and 1 base from J, with 4 bases between. The germline V gene has CDR1 KGHPV and CDR2 FQNQEV (reference sequence). The covered CDR3 bases are TGTGCCAGCAGTCTCCAAAACTATGCTGAGCAGTTC. Protein: CASSLQNYAEQF. The full CDR3 reads CASSLQNYAEQFF.

As to this clone: All gene names here are mouse names. The CDR3 extends 1 residue past the end of the read, so its final part is completed from the germline J gene. The J gene is TRBJ1-2, the V gene TRBV26, with 8 bases matching TRBD1. The germline CDR1 and CDR2 sequences are KGHPV and FQNQEV (reference sequence). This CDR3 has 14 residues. With 5 bases clipped from V and 5 bases from J, the junction kept 7 bases outside the gene matches. CDR3 DNA (partial): TGTGCCAGCAGTTATACAGGGGGGGGGTCCGACTACACC. Amino acid sequence: CASSYTGGGSDYT. The full CDR3 protein is CASSYTGGGSDYTF.

With respect to this clone: All gene names here are mouse names. The CDR3 goes on 1 residue after the read ends, and that part is filled in from the germline J gene. This chain joins TRBV13-2 and TRBJ1-1; D is possibly TRBD1 (6 bases). CDR1 is NNHNN and CDR2 is SYGAGS in the germline V gene (reference sequence). V was clipped by 6 bases and J by 0 bases, with 9 bases between them. The CDR3 has 13 amino acids. The CDR3 loop reads CASAGTTNTEVFF. CDR3 DNA (partial): TGTGCCAGCGCCGGGACAACAAACACAGAAGTCTTC.

As concerns this clone: Mouse germline and gene names are used. The read finishes 1 residue shy of the CDR3 end, and the germline J gene is used to complete it. The chain uses TRBV31 and TRBJ2-3, with D possibly TRBD1 on 5 matching bases. This CDR3 region has 15 residues. With 0 bases removed from V and 1 base from J, the gap between germline ends came to 11 bases. Per germline, CDR1 GKSSPN and CDR2 SITVG. Partial CDR3 DNA: TGTGCCTGGAGTCTAGAGGGGTGGGGTGCAGAAACGCTGTAT. Its protein is CAWSLEGWGAETLY. The whole CDR3 protein is CAWSLEGWGAETLYF. The variable domain in full, completed from reference TRBV31 and TRBJ2-3, reads AQTIHQWPVAEIKAVGSPLSLGCTIKGKSSPNLYWYWQATGGTLQQLFYSITVGQVESVVQLNLSASRPKDDQFILSTEKLLLSHSGFYLCAWSLEGWGAETLYFGSGTRLTVL.